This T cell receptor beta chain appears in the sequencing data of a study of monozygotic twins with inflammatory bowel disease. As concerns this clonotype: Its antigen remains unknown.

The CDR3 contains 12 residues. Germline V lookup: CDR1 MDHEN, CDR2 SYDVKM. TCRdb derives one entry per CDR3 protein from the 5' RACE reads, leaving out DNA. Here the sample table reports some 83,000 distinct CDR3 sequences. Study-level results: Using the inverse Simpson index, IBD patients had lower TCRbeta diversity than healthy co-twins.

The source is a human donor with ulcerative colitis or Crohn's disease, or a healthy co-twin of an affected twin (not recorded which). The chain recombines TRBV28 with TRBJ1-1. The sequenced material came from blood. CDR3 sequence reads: CASKRVGTEAFF.